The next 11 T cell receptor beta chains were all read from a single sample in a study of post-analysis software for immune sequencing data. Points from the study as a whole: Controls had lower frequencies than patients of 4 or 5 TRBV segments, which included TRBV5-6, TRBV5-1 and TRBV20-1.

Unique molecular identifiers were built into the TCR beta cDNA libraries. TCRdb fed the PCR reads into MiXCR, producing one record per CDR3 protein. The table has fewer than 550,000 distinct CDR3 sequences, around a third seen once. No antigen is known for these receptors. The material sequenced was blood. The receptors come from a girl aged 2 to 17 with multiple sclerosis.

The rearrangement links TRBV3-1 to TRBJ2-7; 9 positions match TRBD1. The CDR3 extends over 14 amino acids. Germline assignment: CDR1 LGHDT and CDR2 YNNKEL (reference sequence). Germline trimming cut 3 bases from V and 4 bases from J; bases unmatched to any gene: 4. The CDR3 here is CASSHRDREYEQYF. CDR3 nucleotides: TGTGCCAGCAGCCACCGGGACAGGGAGTACGAGCAGTACTTC.

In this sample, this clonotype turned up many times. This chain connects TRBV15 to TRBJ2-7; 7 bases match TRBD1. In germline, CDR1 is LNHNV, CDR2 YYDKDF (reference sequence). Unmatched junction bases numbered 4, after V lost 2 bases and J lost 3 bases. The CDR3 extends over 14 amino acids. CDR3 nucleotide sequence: TGTGCCACCAGCAGAACGGGACAGAACTACGAGCAGTACTTC. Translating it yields CATSRTGQNYEQYF.

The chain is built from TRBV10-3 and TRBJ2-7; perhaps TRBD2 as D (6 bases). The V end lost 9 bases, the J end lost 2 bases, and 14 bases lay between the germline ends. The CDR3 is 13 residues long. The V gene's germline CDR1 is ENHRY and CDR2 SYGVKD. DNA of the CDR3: TGTGCCATTGCACCGGGACTGGCCTACGAGCAGTACTTC. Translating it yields CAIAPGLAYEQYF.

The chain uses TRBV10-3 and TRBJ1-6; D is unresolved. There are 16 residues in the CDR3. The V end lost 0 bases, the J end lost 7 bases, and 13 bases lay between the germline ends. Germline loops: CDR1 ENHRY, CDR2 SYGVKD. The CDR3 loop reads CAISESLGGGNSPLHF. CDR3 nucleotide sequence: TGTGCCATCAGTGAGTCTCTAGGCGGAGGGAATTCACCCCTCCACTTT.

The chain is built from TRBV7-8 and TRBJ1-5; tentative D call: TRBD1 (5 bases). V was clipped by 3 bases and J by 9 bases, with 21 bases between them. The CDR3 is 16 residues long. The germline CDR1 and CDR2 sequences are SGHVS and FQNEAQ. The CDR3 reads CASSFEGTVSVSPQHF. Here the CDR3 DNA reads TGTGCCAGCAGCTTTGAGGGGACGGTCAGTGTTTCGCCCCAGCATTTT.

The CDR3 nucleotides read TGTGCCACCAGTGATACCAGGGGAGGCGGTGGCTACACCTTC. This sequence encodes CATSDTRGGGGYTF. The chain links TRBV24-1 to TRBJ1-2, with D perhaps TRBD1 (6 bases). CDR1 KGHDR and CDR2 SFDVKD come from the germline V gene. Trimming cost V 3 bases and J 7 bases, with 14 bases left between them. The CDR3 runs to 14 residues.

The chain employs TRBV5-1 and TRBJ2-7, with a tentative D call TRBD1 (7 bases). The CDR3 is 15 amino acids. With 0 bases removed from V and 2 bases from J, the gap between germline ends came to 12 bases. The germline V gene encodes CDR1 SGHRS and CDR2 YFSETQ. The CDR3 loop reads CASSLETGRTYEQYF. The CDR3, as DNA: TGCGCCAGCAGCTTGGAGACAGGGAGGACCTACGAGCAGTACTTC. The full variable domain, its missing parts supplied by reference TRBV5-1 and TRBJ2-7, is KAGVTQTPRYLIKTRGQQVTLSCSPISGHRSVSWYQQTPGQGLQFLFEYFSETQRNKGNFPGRFSGRQFSNSRSEMNVSTLELGDSALYLCASSLETGRTYEQYFGPGTRLTVT.

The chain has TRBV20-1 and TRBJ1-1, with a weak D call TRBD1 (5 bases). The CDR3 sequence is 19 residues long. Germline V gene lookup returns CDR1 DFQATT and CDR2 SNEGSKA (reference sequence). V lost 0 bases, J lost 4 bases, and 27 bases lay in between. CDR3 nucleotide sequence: TGCAGTGCTAGAGATGTTCAGAAGGGGTCGCGGGGGTGGGGCACTGAAGCTTTCTTT. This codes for CSARDVQKGSRGWGTEAFF.

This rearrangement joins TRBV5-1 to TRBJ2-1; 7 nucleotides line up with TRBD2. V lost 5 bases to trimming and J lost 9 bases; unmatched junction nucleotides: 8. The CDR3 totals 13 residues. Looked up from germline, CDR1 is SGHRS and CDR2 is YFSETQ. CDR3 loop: CASRPGGDAEQFF. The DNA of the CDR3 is TGCGCCAGCAGACCTGGGGGGGACGCTGAGCAGTTCTTC.

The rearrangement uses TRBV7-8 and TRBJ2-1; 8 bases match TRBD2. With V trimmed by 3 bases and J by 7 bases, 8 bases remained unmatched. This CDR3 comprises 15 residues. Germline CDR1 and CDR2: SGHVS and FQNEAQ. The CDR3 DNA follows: TGTGCCAGCAGCTTTGGGGGACTAGGGACTAATGAGCAGTTCTTC. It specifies CASSFGGLGTNEQFF.

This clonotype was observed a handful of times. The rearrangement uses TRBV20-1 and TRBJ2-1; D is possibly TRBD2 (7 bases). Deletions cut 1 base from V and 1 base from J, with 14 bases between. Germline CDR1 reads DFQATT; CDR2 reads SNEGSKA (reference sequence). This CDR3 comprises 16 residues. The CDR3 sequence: CSARVIGGESYNEQFF. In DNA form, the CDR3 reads TGCAGTGCTAGAGTTATAGGGGGGGAGTCCTACAATGAGCAGTTCTTC.